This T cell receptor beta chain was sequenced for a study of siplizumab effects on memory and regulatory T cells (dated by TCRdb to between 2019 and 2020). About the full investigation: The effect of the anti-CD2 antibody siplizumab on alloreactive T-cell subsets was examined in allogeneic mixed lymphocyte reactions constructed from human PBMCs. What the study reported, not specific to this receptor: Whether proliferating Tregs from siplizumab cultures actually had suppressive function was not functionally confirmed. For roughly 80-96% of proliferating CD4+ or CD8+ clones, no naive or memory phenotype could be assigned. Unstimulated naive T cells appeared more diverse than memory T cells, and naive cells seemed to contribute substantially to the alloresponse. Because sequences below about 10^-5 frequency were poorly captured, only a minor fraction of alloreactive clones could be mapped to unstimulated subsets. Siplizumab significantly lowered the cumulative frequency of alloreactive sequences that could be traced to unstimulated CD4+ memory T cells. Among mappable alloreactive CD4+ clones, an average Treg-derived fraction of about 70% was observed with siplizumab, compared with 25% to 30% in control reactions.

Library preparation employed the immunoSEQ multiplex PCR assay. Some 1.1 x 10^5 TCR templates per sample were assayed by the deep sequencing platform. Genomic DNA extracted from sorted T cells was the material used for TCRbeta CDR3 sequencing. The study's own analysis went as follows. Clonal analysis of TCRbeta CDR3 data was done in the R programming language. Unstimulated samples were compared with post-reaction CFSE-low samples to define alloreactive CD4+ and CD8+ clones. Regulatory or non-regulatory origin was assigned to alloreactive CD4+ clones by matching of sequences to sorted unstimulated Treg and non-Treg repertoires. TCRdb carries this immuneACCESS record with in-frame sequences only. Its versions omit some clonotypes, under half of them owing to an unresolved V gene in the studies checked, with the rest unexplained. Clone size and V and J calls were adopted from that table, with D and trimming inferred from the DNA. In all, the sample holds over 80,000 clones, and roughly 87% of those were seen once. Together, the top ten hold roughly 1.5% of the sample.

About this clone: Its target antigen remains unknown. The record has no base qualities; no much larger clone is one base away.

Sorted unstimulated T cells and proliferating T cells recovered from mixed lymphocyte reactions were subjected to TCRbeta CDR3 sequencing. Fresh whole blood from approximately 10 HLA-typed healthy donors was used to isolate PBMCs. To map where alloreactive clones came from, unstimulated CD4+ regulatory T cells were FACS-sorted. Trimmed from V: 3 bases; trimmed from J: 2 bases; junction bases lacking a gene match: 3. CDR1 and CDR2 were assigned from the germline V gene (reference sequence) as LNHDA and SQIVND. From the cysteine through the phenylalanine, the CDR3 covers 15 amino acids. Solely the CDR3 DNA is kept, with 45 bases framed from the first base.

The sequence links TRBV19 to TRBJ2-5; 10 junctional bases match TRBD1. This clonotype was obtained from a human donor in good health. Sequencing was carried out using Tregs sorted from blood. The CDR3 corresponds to CASSMGQGNQETQYF. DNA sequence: TGTGCCAGTAGTATGGGACAGGGGAATCAAGAGACCCAGTACTTC. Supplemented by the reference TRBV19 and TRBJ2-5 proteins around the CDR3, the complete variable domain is DGGITQSPKYLFRKEGQNVTLSCEQNLNHDAMYWYRQDPGQGLRLIYYSQIVNDFQKGDIAEGYSVSREKKESFPLTVTSAQKNPTAFYLCASSMGQGNQETQYFGPGTRLLVL.